This TCR beta chain was recorded in a study of T cell responses to AZD1222 COVID-19 vaccine. Looked up from germline, CDR1 is SGHRS and CDR2 is YFSETQ. Trimming cost V 0 bases and J 4 bases, with 20 bases left between them. CDR3 length: 17 amino acids. Notes on this clone: Its antigen remains unidentified.

Data came from immunoSEQ multiplex PCR; TCRdb stores just in-frame clones and leaves some out. The table lists 150,000 to 200,000 clones, approximately 92% of them singletons. Study-wide points: Repertoires were obtained solely post-peak T cell response. Clonal diversity was possibly underestimated; the donors were predominantly white British and more often female. Seropositivity was recorded at baseline in only 6 or 7 AZD1222 recipients.

The rearrangement links TRBV5-1 to TRBJ2-7; D might be TRBD1 or TRBD2, each matching 5 bases. This specimen was peripheral blood, taken 28 days after the second dose of the MenACWY control vaccine. The TCR originated in an adult who received the MenACWY meningococcal vaccine as a control. CDR3 region: CASSLAPGTSGGYEQYF. As DNA, the CDR3 is TGCGCCAGCAGCTTGGCCCCGGGGACCTCAGGCGGGTACGAGCAGTACTTC.